This TCR beta chain is from a study of response to subunit inactivated influenza vaccine. Study-wide results and caveats: The authors put forward the suggestion that each seasonal influenza vaccination may bring in only a limited number of new T cells.

Concerning this clonotype itself: No antigen is known for it. A much larger clonotype is one base distant, so this may be a read error.

Via MiXCR, TCRdb re-called the RT-PCR reads, giving one row per CDR3 protein. The sample shows under 750,000 distinct CDR3 sequences, over 9.5% of them seen only once. CDR1 is SGHTA, CDR2 FQGNSA, per germline. There are 21 residues in the CDR3. Trimming removed 1 base from V and 2 bases from J, with 29 bases in between. This clonotype was obtained from a man in his fifties who received an inactivated influenza vaccine. Sequenced material: PBMCs from blood, taken on the day of vaccination. This chain joins TRBV7-2 and TRBJ2-5; D not certain. The CDR3 DNA sequence: TGTGCCAGCAGCTTAGGGCTGGAAGTCAGATCATTCCACCCCCTTCAAGAGACCCAGTACTTC. It encodes CASSLGLEVRSFHPLQETQYF.